This T cell receptor (beta chain) was identified during a study of CD8 T cell repertoires and HIV-1 epitope variants. The table came from immunoSEQ multiplex PCR; TCRdb's copy has only in-frame clones and leaves some out. The sample holds roughly 5,000 clones; more than 65% are singletons and the top ten take approximately 40%. In the case of this clone: Antigen: not known.

Sequencing input: cultured CD8+ T cells derived from PBMCs. This TCR came from a male donor with HIV.

CDR3 sequence reads: CASSFAGGAGTEAFF. CDR3 coding DNA: TGTGCCAGCAGTTTTGCAGGGGGCGCGGGCACTGAAGCTTTCTTT. The J gene is TRBJ1-1, the V gene TRBV27; 8 nucleotides align to TRBD1. Germline V gives CDR1 MNHEY, CDR2 SMNVEV (reference sequence). The length of the CDR3 is 15 residues. Trimming took 3 bases from V and 4 from J; bases not matched to a gene: 7.